The 29 T cell receptor beta chains listed next were all sequenced from one sample in a study of cytomegalovirus exposure and HLA in healthy donors. The protocol was immunoSEQ multiplex PCR, while the TCRdb copy is restricted to in-frame clones and leaves out a portion. The table lists around 250,000 clones, around 91% of them singletons. The sequencing sample was made of PBMCs. These receptors all stem from a woman younger than 35 in good health and CMV-seronegative.

The chain uses TRBV19 and TRBJ2-5; TRBD2 aligns across 8 bases. The junction had 4 bases not matched to a gene; V was cut back by 7 bases and J by 3 bases. Germline lookup yields CDR1 LNHDA and CDR2 SQIVND (reference sequence). This CDR3 region has 13 residues. DNA of the CDR3: TGTGCCAGTAACTCAGCGGGGGAAGAGACCCAGTACTTC. Protein sequence: CASNSAGEETQYF.

The chain links TRBV28 to TRBJ1-1, with 12 bases fitting TRBD1. This CDR3 contains 15 residues. V was clipped by 10 bases and J by 8 bases; unmatched bases: 14. From germline, CDR1 is MDHEN and CDR2 SYDVKM. CDR3: CAIFRDRGRGTEAFF. As DNA, the CDR3 is TGTGCCATCTTCCGGGACAGGGGGCGCGGGACAGAAGCTTTCTTT.

J is TRBJ1-4 and V is TRBV6-4; D unresolved. The V gene's germline CDR1 is MRHNA and CDR2 SNTAGT. Trimming took 10 bases from V and 11 from J, leaving 17 bases between them. The CDR3 has 12 amino acids. The CDR3 nucleotides are TGTGCCACCCAATGGAGGCAATACAAACTGTTTTTT. Encoded protein: CATQWRQYKLFF.

The rearrangement links TRBV5-1 to TRBJ1-1, with TRBD1 identical over 7 bases. Germline CDR1 SGHRS, CDR2 YFSETQ. CDR3 length: 14 amino acids. With 4 bases clipped from V and 4 bases from J, the junction kept 7 bases outside the gene matches. The CDR3 is CASSPLQGSTEAFF. DNA for the CDR3: TGCGCCAGCAGCCCTTTACAGGGGTCCACTGAAGCTTTCTTT.

The chain employs TRBV28 and TRBJ1-5; 8 nucleotides align to TRBD1. In germline, CDR1 is MDHEN, CDR2 SYDVKM. V shed 4 bases, J shed 0 bases, and the junction held 8 bases outside the gene matches. CDR3 length: 17 residues. This chain's CDR3 is CASSSHQGAGSNQPQHF. In DNA form, the CDR3 reads TGTGCCAGCAGTTCTCATCAGGGGGCGGGTAGCAATCAGCCCCAGCATTTT.

The J gene is TRBJ1-6, the V gene TRBV27; 8 positions agree with TRBD1. The CDR3 is made up of 16 amino acids. CDR1 MNHEY and CDR2 SMNVEV come from the germline V gene (reference sequence). Trimming cost V 5 bases and J 4 bases; bases outside gene matches: 7. The CDR3 reads CASSPSTGEYNSPLHF. CDR3 coding DNA: TGTGCCAGCAGTCCATCGACAGGGGAGTATAATTCACCCCTCCACTTT.

The chain links TRBV27 to TRBJ1-1, with D possibly being TRBD1 (5 bases). Trimming cost V 3 bases and J 2 bases, with 10 bases left between them. Germline V gives CDR1 MNHEY, CDR2 SMNVEV (reference sequence). The CDR3 is 14 residues long. The CDR3 nucleotides read TGTGCCAGCAGTTTGGAGGGACCCAACACTGAAGCTTTCTTT. This encodes CASSLEGPNTEAFF.

The chain joins TRBV29-1 to TRBJ2-5; TRBD1 might be the D (6 bases). Trimming left V 7 bases short and J 1 base short, with 13 bases between. CDR1 SQVTM and CDR2 ANQGSEA come from the germline V gene. The CDR3 is 13 residues long. In DNA, the CDR3 is TGCAGCGCTGCTGAAGGGGGCCAAGAGACCCAGTACTTC. Its translation is CSAAEGGQETQYF.

This chain uses TRBV5-1 with TRBJ2-1; TRBD2 might be the D (6 bases). V lost 4 bases and J lost 5, with 19 bases in between. Germline V CDR1 and CDR2: SGHRS, YFSETQ. The CDR3 is 16 residues long. In nucleotides, the CDR3 is TGCGCCAGCAGCGTGGGACTTCCCTCCTTAAACAATGAGCAGTTCTTC. This encodes CASSVGLPSLNNEQFF.

This clone appeared once. The chain combines TRBV5-1 with TRBJ2-3, with 10 bases fitting TRBD2. Germline assignment: CDR1 SGHRS and CDR2 YFSETQ. The CDR3 contains 18 residues. V shed 3 bases and J 0 bases; nucleotides not matched to a gene: 10. The CDR3 sequence: CASSSPTSGATSTDTQYF. In DNA, the CDR3 is TGCGCCAGCAGCTCCCCTACTAGCGGGGCCACTAGCACAGATACGCAGTATTTT.

The rearrangement joins TRBV5-1 to TRBJ2-3, with 8 bases that match TRBD2. V was pared by 0 bases and J by 4 bases, with 4 bases of the junction left unmatched. CDR1 SGHRS and CDR2 YFSETQ come from the germline V gene. This CDR3 contains 15 residues. CDR3 nucleotide sequence: TGCGCCAGCAGCTTGGCGGGACTAGGATCAGATACGCAGTATTTT. It encodes CASSLAGLGSDTQYF. Using reference TRBV5-1 and TRBJ2-3 for the parts outside the CDR3, the full variable domain is KAGVTQTPRYLIKTRGQQVTLSCSPISGHRSVSWYQQTPGQGLQFLFEYFSETQRNKGNFPGRFSGRQFSNSRSEMNVSTLELGDSALYLCASSLAGLGSDTQYFGPGTRLTVL.

V is TRBV14 and J is TRBJ2-1; perhaps TRBD1 as D (6 bases). The CDR3 covers 18 residues. Looked up from germline, CDR1 is SGHDN and CDR2 is FVKESK. The V gene lost 5 bases and the J gene lost 0 bases, with 20 bases spanning the gap. The CDR3 sequence is CASSNRDPKGGSYNEQFF. In DNA form, the CDR3 reads TGTGCCAGCAGCAACCGGGACCCAAAAGGGGGCTCCTACAATGAGCAGTTCTTC. Filled out from reference TRBV14 and TRBJ2-1, the complete variable domain reads EAGVTQFPSHSVIEKGQTVTLRCDPISGHDNLYWYRRVMGKEIKFLLHFVKESKQDESGMPNNRFLAERTGGTYSTLKVQPAELEDSGVYFCASSNRDPKGGSYNEQFFGPGTRLTVL.

The chain combines TRBV19 with TRBJ2-3; 9 nucleotides line up with TRBD1. J gave up 2 bases and V 3 bases, and 6 bases lay outside the gene matches. The CDR3 length is 16 residues. Germline-derived CDR1 and CDR2 are LNHDA and SQIVND (reference sequence). The CDR3 coding sequence is TGTGCCAGTAGTATTTCGGGACAGGGCCTCACAGATACGCAGTATTTT. As protein: CASSISGQGLTDTQYF.

The chain carries TRBV2 and TRBJ2-7; 11 positions match TRBD1. J lost 4 bases, V lost 1 base, and 6 bases had no gene match. The CDR3 loop spans 16 amino acids. CDR1 SNHLY and CDR2 FYNNEI come from the germline V gene. The CDR3 loop reads CASSEGPGQGGYEQYF. CDR3 DNA sequence: TGTGCCAGCAGTGAAGGGCCGGGACAGGGGGGATACGAGCAGTACTTC.

The chain links TRBV7-8 to TRBJ2-5; no definite D call. Germline loops: CDR1 SGHVS, CDR2 FQNEAQ. Trimming stripped 1 base from V and 0 bases from J, with 6 bases between. The CDR3 is 14 residues long. The CDR3 spells CASSLDKYQETQYF. CDR3 coding DNA: TGTGCCAGCAGCTTAGACAAGTACCAAGAGACCCAGTACTTC.

This clone showed up just once. This rearrangement joins TRBV6-1 to TRBJ2-7; 12 nucleotides align to TRBD1. Germline V CDR1 and CDR2: MNHNS, SASEGT. This CDR3 is built from 18 residues. Trimming took 1 base from V and 4 from J; bases not matched to a gene: 11. The CDR3 DNA reads TGTGCCAGCAGTGAAGGGTGGGGACAGGGGGCGATTTCTTACGAGCAGTACGTC. Translating it yields CASSEGWGQGAISYEQYV.

This chain connects TRBV6-1 to TRBJ1-3; D unclear. V shed 0 bases and J shed 4 bases, with 16 bases lying between them. The germline V gene has CDR1 MNHNS and CDR2 SASEGT. There are 17 residues in the CDR3. CDR3 residues: CASSEALGLVQGNTIYF. Here the CDR3 DNA reads TGTGCCAGCAGTGAAGCGCTAGGCCTCGTCCAGGGAAACACCATATATTTT.

The CDR3 DNA reads as TGCGCCAGCAGTGAGCCCTTCAGGGGCCCCTACCTCGAGCAGTACGTC. Its protein product is CASSEPFRGPYLEQYV. The gene calls are TRBV10-1 and TRBJ2-7; a possible D gene is TRBD1 (6 bases). Looked up from germline, CDR1 is WNHNN and CDR2 is SYGVQD (reference sequence). This CDR3 is 16 amino acids long. The ends were cut back, 2 bases at V and 6 bases at J, with 20 bases in the middle.

This sequence joins TRBV28 and TRBJ2-3; 8 bases match TRBD2. V was pared by 5 bases and J by 2 bases, with 9 bases of the junction left unmatched. Germline V gene sequence: CDR1 MDHEN, CDR2 SYDVKM. This CDR3 comprises 16 residues. The CDR3 region has the DNA TGTGCCAGCAGTCCCGGATATAGCGGGGACACAGATACGCAGTATTTT. Residues: CASSPGYSGDTDTQYF.

V is TRBV27 and J is TRBJ2-7, with 10 positions matching TRBD2. This CDR3 is 15 amino acids long. Germline V gives CDR1 MNHEY, CDR2 SMNVEV (reference sequence). J gave up 6 bases and V 3 bases, and 8 bases lay outside the gene matches. CDR3 nucleotides: TGTGCCAGCAGTTTCGGTCTAGCGGGGGCCCGCGAGCAGTACTTC. It yields the protein CASSFGLAGAREQYF.

The V call is TRBV6-5, the J call TRBJ1-4; D remains ambiguous. V lost 4 bases to trimming and J lost 0 bases, with 12 bases between them. Germline loops: CDR1 MNHEY, CDR2 SVGAGI. This CDR3 spans 16 amino acids. CDR3 DNA: TGTGCCAGCAGTTTCCCAGGATCCGCAACTAATGAAAAACTGTTTTTT. Its protein is CASSFPGSATNEKLFF.

CDR3 bases: TGTGCCAGCAGTTATGGGCCTCATAATGAAAAACTGTTTTTT. It translates to CASSYGPHNEKLFF. The V gene is TRBV6-5, the J gene TRBJ1-4; D gene unclear. Trimming stripped 3 bases from V and 4 bases from J, with 9 bases between. Germline V gene lookup returns CDR1 MNHEY and CDR2 SVGAGI. The CDR3 totals 14 residues.

This sequence joins TRBV5-1 and TRBJ2-7; 8 bases match TRBD1. Germline CDR1 SGHRS, CDR2 YFSETQ. The CDR3 contains 14 residues. Trimming cost V 1 base and J 6 bases; bases outside gene matches: 6. The CDR3 loop reads CASSLSTGGGEQYV. The CDR3 nucleotides are TGCGCCAGCAGCTTGTCCACAGGGGGTGGCGAGCAGTACGTC.

This chain's CDR3 is CASSLSTSYNEQFF. DNA of the CDR3: TGTGCCAGCAGTTTGAGTACCTCCTACAATGAGCAGTTCTTC. The rearrangement uses TRBV27 and TRBJ2-1; no definite D call. The CDR3 covers 14 residues. The V and J ends lost 3 bases and 0 bases respectively, with 6 bases between them. Germline V gives CDR1 MNHEY, CDR2 SMNVEV (reference sequence).

The chain recombines TRBV18 with TRBJ2-5, with 9 bases fitting TRBD2. Germline trimming cut 1 base from V and 3 bases from J; bases unmatched to any gene: 3. The germline gives CDR1 KGHSH, CDR2 LQKENI. The CDR3 loop spans 15 amino acids. The CDR3 sequence: CASSPRASGEETQYF. In DNA form, the CDR3 reads TGTGCCAGCTCACCACGGGCTAGCGGGGAAGAGACCCAGTACTTC. The full variable domain, in which reference TRBV18 and TRBJ2-5 provide the parts outside the CDR3, is NAGVMQNPRHLVRRRGQEARLRCSPMKGHSHVYWYRQLPEEGLKFMVYLQKENIIDESGMPKERFSAEFPKEGPSILRIQQVVRGDSAAYFCASSPRASGEETQYFGPGTRLLVL.

The genes are TRBV7-2 and TRBJ1-2, with a possible D match to TRBD1 (6 bases). Trimming removed 1 base from V and 5 bases from J, with 14 bases in between. CDR1 is SGHTA and CDR2 is FQGNSA in the germline V gene. This CDR3 contains 15 residues. The CDR3 DNA reads TGTGCCAGCAGCTTAGATAGACAGGTTCCTTATGGCTACACCTTC. Its translation is CASSLDRQVPYGYTF.

This chain links TRBV6-5 with TRBJ2-4, with D possibly matching TRBD2 (6 bases). The V gene lost 4 bases and the J gene lost 0 bases, with 13 bases spanning the gap. This CDR3 region has 16 residues. Germline CDR1 MNHEY, CDR2 SVGAGI. The CDR3, as DNA: TGTGCCAGCAGTTCCTCACCACTAGCAGCCAAAAACATTCAGTACTTC. Encoded protein: CASSSSPLAAKNIQYF.

The CDR3 sequence: CASSFYGSNQPQHF. DNA for the CDR3: TGTGCCAGCAGTTTCTACGGTAGCAATCAGCCCCAGCATTTT. J is TRBJ1-5 and V is TRBV28, with no clear D. V was trimmed by 3 bases and J by 0 bases, leaving 6 bases between them. This CDR3 region has 14 residues. Germline CDR1 reads MDHEN; CDR2 reads SYDVKM. The variable domain in full, with the rest retrieved from reference TRBV28 and TRBJ1-5, is DVKVTQSSRYLVKRTGEKVFLECVQDMDHENMFWYRQDPGLGLRLIYFSYDVKMKEKGDIPEGYSVSREKKERFSLILESASTNQTSMYLCASSFYGSNQPQHFGDGTRLSIL.

The chain combines TRBV9 with TRBJ1-2; 8 bases align to TRBD1. CDR1 and CDR2 (germline): SGDLS, YYNGEE. The CDR3 covers 17 residues. Losses at the gene ends were 4 bases for V and 1 base for J; bases not matched to a gene: 12. This CDR3 reads CASSPRTGSRGNYGYTF. The CDR3 nucleotides read TGTGCCAGCAGCCCTCGGACAGGGAGTAGGGGTAACTATGGCTACACCTTC.